Below, 26 T cell receptor beta chains from the same sample are listed, as sequenced in a study of T cell changes during pregnancy in multiple sclerosis. The method was immunoSEQ multiplex PCR; TCRdb's version includes in-frame clones alone and lacks a portion of them. The sample consists of 50,000 or so clones, approximately 92% of them appearing once. Sequenced material: peripheral blood, taken in the third trimester of pregnancy. These receptor sequences come from a female donor with multiple sclerosis, enrolled in a pregnancy study.

V usage is TRBV13 and J usage is TRBJ2-7; 8 positions match TRBD1. Germline CDR1 is PRHDT and CDR2 is FYEKMQ (reference sequence). J gave up 2 bases and V 5 bases, and 14 bases lay outside the gene matches. The CDR3 has 17 residues. CDR3 sequence reads: CASSLHQPGQVTYEQYF. The CDR3 DNA reads TGTGCCAGCAGCCTCCATCAACCGGGACAGGTTACCTACGAGCAGTACTTC. Full variable domain (missing parts from reference TRBV13 and TRBJ2-7): AAGVIQSPRHLIKEKRETATLKCYPIPRHDTVYWYQQGPGQDPQFLISFYEKMQSDKGSIPDRFSAQQFSDYHSELNMSSLELGDSALYFCASSLHQPGQVTYEQYFGPGTRLTVT.

In this sample, this clone turned up once. CDR3 amino acids: CAWSGGSGTDTQYF. The DNA of the CDR3 is TGTGCCTGGAGCGGCGGGAGTGGAACAGATACGCAGTATTTT. The V gene is TRBV30, the J gene TRBJ2-3; 7 bases are a match to TRBD2. The CDR3 is made up of 14 amino acids. Germline CDR1 is GTSNPN and CDR2 is SVGIG (reference sequence). J was trimmed by 3 bases and V by 3 bases; bases with no gene match: 6.

The rearrangement uses TRBV7-9 and TRBJ2-2; 11 bases align to TRBD2. Per the germline V gene, CDR1 is SEHNR and CDR2 is FQNEAQ (reference sequence). V gave up 7 bases and J gave up 0 bases; unmatched junction bases: 4. This CDR3 has 16 residues. The CDR3 is CASMGLAATNTGELFF. CDR3 DNA sequence: TGTGCCAGCATGGGACTAGCGGCAACGAACACCGGGGAGCTGTTTTTT.

The J gene is TRBJ2-7, the V gene TRBV5-1, with TRBD2 identical over 11 bases. Germline V gives CDR1 SGHRS, CDR2 YFSETQ. V dropped 4 bases and J dropped 2; count of bases not matched to a gene: 5. The CDR3 is made up of 15 amino acids. CDR3 sequence: CASSPASGRTYEQYF. The DNA for the CDR3 is TGCGCCAGCAGCCCAGCTAGCGGGAGGACCTACGAGCAGTACTTC.

The chain combines TRBV7-2 with TRBJ2-3; D might be TRBD2 (5 bases). V was cut by 5 bases and J by 4 bases, with 22 bases left in between. This CDR3 is built from 17 residues. CDR1 is SGHTA, CDR2 FQGNSA, per germline. The CDR3 loop reads CASSHYAAGDGADTQYF. The CDR3 bases are TGTGCCAGCAGCCATTATGCTGCCGGGGATGGAGCAGATACGCAGTATTTT.

The chain recombines TRBV5-1 with TRBJ2-7, with TRBD1 matching 9 bases. J was trimmed by 4 bases and V by 3 bases; bases with no gene match: 11. The CDR3 has 16 residues. From germline, CDR1 is SGHRS and CDR2 YFSETQ. CDR3 protein: CASSSQQTGTGYEQYF. The CDR3 nucleotides read TGCGCCAGCAGCTCACAACAGACCGGGACAGGGTACGAGCAGTACTTC.

The rearrangement links TRBV6-6 to TRBJ1-2, with a tentative D call TRBD1 (6 bases). CDR1 is MNHNY, CDR2 SVGAGI, per germline (reference sequence). The CDR3 sequence is 12 residues long. Trimming took off 6 bases at V and 6 bases at J, with 11 bases between the two ends. In nucleotides, the CDR3 is TGTGCCAGCAGCCCAGGGGCCGATGGCTACACCTTC. Amino acids: CASSPGADGYTF.

The CDR3 reads CASSHLGLAGGTDTQYF. CDR3 in DNA: TGTGCCAGCAGCCATCTCGGACTAGCGGGAGGCACAGATACGCAGTATTTT. The gene calls are TRBV14 and TRBJ2-3, with TRBD2 matching over 13 bases. After removal of 3 bases from V and 1 base from J, the junction contained 4 bases not matched to a gene. The germline V gene has CDR1 SGHDN and CDR2 FVKESK. The CDR3 loop spans 17 amino acids.

This CDR3 is CASSLAALANEQFF. In nucleotides, the CDR3 is TGTGCCAGCAGCTTAGCAGCCCTAGCAAATGAGCAGTTCTTC. The rearrangement links TRBV11-1 to TRBJ2-1; D possibly corresponds to TRBD2 (5 bases). The V gene's germline CDR1 is SGHAT and CDR2 FQDESV (reference sequence). The CDR3 contains 14 residues. Between the trimmed V and J ends, which lost 0 bases and 7 bases, there was a span of 10 bases.

The chain carries TRBV11-2 and TRBJ2-1, with 8 bases matching TRBD2. The J segment lost 7 bases and the V segment lost 6 bases, leaving 14 bases of the junction unmatched. The CDR3 length is 16 residues. Germline values: CDR1 SGHAT, CDR2 FQNNGV. The CDR3 protein is CASRGDRTSSWNEQFF. CDR3 bases: TGTGCCAGCAGGGGAGACAGGACTAGCTCATGGAATGAGCAGTTCTTC.

The chain links TRBV5-4 to TRBJ2-1; D remains ambiguous. The V end lost 3 bases, the J end lost 9 bases, and 10 bases lay between the germline ends. The V gene's germline CDR1 is SGHNT and CDR2 YYREEE (reference sequence). This CDR3 is 12 amino acids long. In nucleotides, the CDR3 is TGTGCCAGCAGCTCAGACTTCAGTGAGCAGTTCTTC. Its protein product is CASSSDFSEQFF.

The chain uses TRBV4-2 and TRBJ1-4; D is possibly TRBD1 (5 bases). With 0 bases removed from V and 0 bases from J, the gap between germline ends came to 11 bases. Germline-derived CDR1 and CDR2 are LGHNA and YNFKEQ. This CDR3 is 17 amino acids long. The CDR3 nucleotides are TGTGCCAGCAGCCAAGACGGGCAGGGCTCAACTAATGAAAAACTGTTTTTT. Its translation is CASSQDGQGSTNEKLFF.

In its sample, this clone was seen a few times. The chain combines TRBV7-6 with TRBJ2-1; 7 bases align to TRBD2. After removal of 3 bases from V and 7 bases from J, the junction contained 9 bases not matched to a gene. The CDR3 length is 15 residues. The germline gives CDR1 SGHVS, CDR2 FNYEAQ. The CDR3 nucleotides are TGTGCCAGCAGCTTCCAGCGGGGAAAAGGGAATGAGCAGTTCTTC. This encodes CASSFQRGKGNEQFF. The full variable domain, with the rest looked up from reference TRBV7-6 and TRBJ2-1, is GAGVSQSPRYKVTKRGQDVALRCDPISGHVSLYWYRQALGQGPEFLTYFNYEAQQDKSGLPNDRFSAERPEGSISTLTIQRTEQRDSAMYRCASSFQRGKGNEQFFGPGTRLTVL.

This CDR3 reads CASGGVKGQAWDTQYF. In nucleotides, the CDR3 is TGTGCCAGCGGAGGGGTGAAGGGACAGGCATGGGATACGCAGTATTTT. The chain employs TRBV2 and TRBJ2-3; the match to TRBD1 covers 8 bases. Germline V gene data show CDR1 as SNHLY and CDR2 as FYNNEI. This CDR3 spans 16 amino acids. V was pared by 8 bases and J by 6 bases, with 16 bases of the junction left unmatched. The full variable domain, its missing parts supplied by reference TRBV2 and TRBJ2-3, is EPEVTQTPSHQVTQMGQEVILRCVPISNHLYFYWYRQILGQKVEFLVSFYNNEISEKSEIFDDQFSVERPDGSNFTLKIRSTKLEDSAMYFCASGGVKGQAWDTQYFGPGTRLTVL.

The V and J genes are TRBV4-1 and TRBJ2-3, with 11 bases aligning to TRBD2. The CDR3 extends over 17 amino acids. Germline-derived CDR1 and CDR2 are MGHRA and YSYEKL. With V trimmed by 4 bases and J by 4 bases, 10 bases remained unmatched. CDR3 in amino acids: CASSRDLAGGGADTQYF. CDR3 DNA: TGCGCCAGCAGCCGAGACCTAGCGGGGGGTGGCGCAGATACGCAGTATTTT.

The chain couples TRBV11-1 to TRBJ2-1; the match to TRBD2 covers 10 bases. V trimming: 2 bases; J trimming: 0 bases; junction bases outside the gene matches: 4. Per germline, CDR1 SGHAT and CDR2 FQDESV (reference sequence). The CDR3 covers 17 residues. CDR3 sequence: CASSLWTSGISYNEQFF. The CDR3 DNA reads as TGTGCCAGCAGCTTATGGACTAGCGGAATCTCCTACAATGAGCAGTTCTTC.

V and J are TRBV28 and TRBJ2-7, with TRBD2 as a possible D gene (7 bases). This CDR3 has 19 amino acids. Germline CDR1 is MDHEN and CDR2 is SYDVKM. V lost 3 bases and J 2 bases, leaving 26 bases between the germline ends. CDR3 region: CASSFPAGALVRGPYEQYF. The DNA for the CDR3 is TGTGCCAGCAGTTTTCCCGCGGGGGCCCTAGTGAGAGGGCCCTACGAGCAGTACTTC.

The chain uses TRBV5-6 and TRBJ2-1; weak D call: TRBD1 (5 bases). The V gene's germline CDR1 is SGHDT and CDR2 YYEEEE. The CDR3 sequence is 12 residues long. V lost 2 bases, J lost 8 bases, and 8 bases lay in between. CDR3 in DNA: TGTGCCAGCAGCTTTATAGGGGATGAGCAGTTCTTC. It specifies CASSFIGDEQFF. The whole variable domain, filled in from reference TRBV5-6 and TRBJ2-1, reads DAGVTQSPTHLIKTRGQQVTLRCSPKSGHDTVSWYQQALGQGPQFIFQYYEEEERQRGNFPDRFSGHQFPNYSSELNVNALLLGDSALYLCASSFIGDEQFFGPGTRLTVL.

CDR3 region: CASSRGSSYNEQFF. CDR3 coding DNA: TGTGCCAGCAGTCGGGGGAGCTCCTACAATGAGCAGTTCTTC. This sequence joins TRBV25-1 and TRBJ2-1, with D perhaps matching TRBD2 (6 bases). V was clipped by 5 bases and J by 0 bases, with 8 bases between them. The CDR3 loop spans 14 amino acids. Looked up from germline, CDR1 is MGHDK and CDR2 is SYGVNS.

The rearrangement uses TRBV9 and TRBJ2-2; 7 bases fit TRBD2. In germline, CDR1 is SGDLS, CDR2 YYNGEE. The CDR3 sequence is 16 residues long. V dropped 1 base and J dropped 6; count of bases not matched to a gene: 9. The CDR3 nucleotides read TGTGCCAGCAGCGTATTCCCGGGAGGAAAGCCCGGGGAGCTGTTTTTT. It is translated as CASSVFPGGKPGELFF.

This chain connects TRBV19 to TRBJ2-5; TRBD2 matches at 7 bases. This CDR3 contains 14 residues. CDR1 and CDR2 (germline): LNHDA, SQIVND (reference sequence). V lost 8 bases to trimming and J lost 1 base; unmatched junction nucleotides: 7. The CDR3 nucleotides read TGTGCCAGTTCCACCCCTAGCGGCCAAGAGACCCAGTACTTC. Translating gives CASSTPSGQETQYF.

J is TRBJ2-3 and V is TRBV5-8; 9 bases line up with TRBD1. The CDR3 covers 15 residues. The junction had 6 bases not matched to a gene; V was cut back by 3 bases and J by 4 bases. The germline CDR1 and CDR2 sequences are SGHTS and YDEGEE. CDR3 DNA: TGTGCCAGCAGCTGGGGGACAGGGTACGCAGATACGCAGTATTTT. Amino acids: CASSWGTGYADTQYF.

In its sample, this clone was seen once. The chain recombines TRBV27 with TRBJ1-2, with 7 positions matching TRBD1. Germline-derived CDR1 and CDR2 are MNHEY and SMNVEV (reference sequence). J gave up 7 bases and V 4 bases, and 12 bases lay outside the gene matches. This CDR3 is 15 amino acids long. CDR3: CASSWERQGMVGYTF. In DNA, the CDR3 is TGTGCCAGCAGTTGGGAGAGACAGGGTATGGTTGGCTACACCTTC.

The chain has TRBV7-2 and TRBJ2-2, with D possibly TRBD1 on 5 matching bases. The germline V gene has CDR1 SGHTA and CDR2 FQGNSA. The CDR3 is 14 residues long. Trimming took 5 bases from V and 3 from J, leaving 10 bases between them. The CDR3 nucleotides read TGTGCCAGCAGCCTCGGACACTACACCGGGGAGCTGTTTTTT. Translated, it gives CASSLGHYTGELFF.

V is TRBV9 and J is TRBJ2-7, with 11 bases identical to TRBD2. Germline loops: CDR1 SGDLS, CDR2 YYNGEE. Unmatched junction bases numbered 1, after V lost 5 bases and J lost 3 bases. This CDR3 is 13 amino acids long. In DNA form, the CDR3 reads TGTGCCAGCAGTACTAGCGGGAGCTACGAGCAGTACTTC. It yields the protein CASSTSGSYEQYF.

This rearrangement joins TRBV15 to TRBJ2-5, with D possibly TRBD2 on 6 matching bases. The ends were cut back, 4 bases at V and 2 bases at J, with 14 bases in the middle. Germline loops: CDR1 LNHNV, CDR2 YYDKDF (reference sequence). The CDR3 sequence is 15 residues long. In DNA form, the CDR3 reads TGTGCCACCAGCACATTCGGGACTCTTCAAGAGACCCAGTACTTC. This codes for CATSTFGTLQETQYF.